These T cell receptor beta chains were read from a single sample in a study of T cell responses to AZD1222 COVID-19 vaccine. Measured with immunoSEQ multiplex PCR; TCRdb has only the in-frame clones, and not every one. In the table there are 90,000 to 120,000 clones, roughly nine tenths of which are singletons. Sequencing used peripheral blood, obtained 28 days after the second dose of the MenACWY control vaccine. The receptors come from an adult who received the MenACWY meningococcal vaccine as a control. Both conserved end residues are part of each CDR3. A D gene is named only where the DNA matches it firmly. Not every row has a clone size; where given, it reads once, few, many or a size class.

TRBD1,TRBV18,.,TRBJ1-1,TGTGCCAGCTCACCACCGGGACAGACGAACACTGAAGCTTTCTTT,CASSPPGQTNTEAFF
.,TRBV5-4,.,TRBJ1-3,TGTGCCAGCTGGTTCGTGGGGACCTTTAGCTCTGGAAACACCATATATTTT,CASWFVGTFSSGNTIYF
.,TRBV19,.,TRBJ2-1,TGTGCCAGTAGTATGTCTCTCCACAATGAGCAGTTCTTC,CASSMSLHNEQFF
.,TRBV19,.,TRBJ2-3,TGTGCCAGTGCCAACAGGTATGACACAGATACGCAGTATTTT,CASANRYDTDTQYF
TRBD2,TRBV9,.,TRBJ2-3,TGTGCCAGCAGCGTAGCTGCCAGTAGCGGGGGGCAGGTTACGCAGTATTTT,CASSVAASSGGQVTQYF
.,TRBV19,.,TRBJ1-5,TGTGCCAGTAGCGGGCAGTATAGCAATCAGCCCCAGCATTTT,CASSGQYSNQPQHF
.,TRBV14,.,TRBJ1-6,TGTGCCAGCAGCCAAGAGGGGGCGATCCATTCACCCCTCCACTTT,CASSQEGAIHSPLHF
.,TRBV3-1/TRBV3-2,.,TRBJ2-2,TGTGCCAGCAGCCAAGACCGCACCGGGGAGCTGTTTTTT,CASSQDRTGELFF
.,TRBV18,.,TRBJ1-5,TGTGCCAGCTCACCAGTTCGAAGTAATAGCAATCAGCCCCAGCATTTT,CASSPVRSNSNQPQHF
TRBD1,TRBV6-6,once,TRBJ1-6,TGTGCCAGCAGCAACAGGGGTTGGAATTCACCCCTCCACTTT,CASSNRGWNSPLHF
.,TRBV7-2,.,TRBJ2-7,TGTGCCAGCAGCTTAGGGTACAGCAGCTCCTACGAGCAGTACTTC,CASSLGYSSSYEQYF
.,TRBV5-1,.,TRBJ2-3,TGCGCCAGCAGCATGACTCACAGGGTGTCAGATACGCAGTATTTT,CASSMTHRVSDTQYF
.,TRBV2,.,TRBJ2-2,TGTGCCAGCAGCGCGGACAGTACCGGGGAGCTGTTTTTT,CASSADSTGELFF
TRBD2,TRBV24-1,.,TRBJ2-2,TGTGCCACCAGTTCCGGGGGGGTCGGGGAGCTGTTTTTT,CATSSGGVGELFF
.,TRBV5-6,.,TRBJ1-6,TGTGCCAGTACGGAGGGGGGATCCTCCTATAATTCACCCCTCCACTTT,CASTEGGSSYNSPLHF
.,TRBV6-2/TRBV6-3,.,TRBJ1-5,TGTGCCAGCAGTTACTCGTCTCAGGGGAATCAGCCCCAGCATTTT,CASSYSSQGNQPQHF
.,TRBV6-2/TRBV6-3,once,TRBJ1-5,TGTGCCAGCAGTTACAGCCGGACAAAGAGACAGCCCCAGCATTTT,CASSYSRTKRQPQHF
.,TRBV7-8,once,TRBJ1-4,TGTGCCAGCAGCTTAGAGGGGGAGAGGAAAAAACTGTTTTTT,CASSLEGERKKLFF
TRBD1,TRBV7-8,few,TRBJ1-1,TGTGCCAGCAGTAAAAACCGGGACAGCCTAGGGACTGAAGCTTTCTTT,CASSKNRDSLGTEAFF
.,TRBV19,once,TRBJ2-1,TGTGCCAGTAGTATGGGCGTTCGCAATGAGCAGTTCTTC,CASSMGVRNEQFF
TRBD1,TRBV2,few,TRBJ1-2,TGTGCCAGCAGGGGACAGTTGACCTCGCAAGGCTACACCTTC,CASRGQLTSQGYTF
.,TRBV19,.,TRBJ1-2,TGTGCCAGTAGTATAGCGGACACGGGCTATGGCTACACCTTC,CASSIADTGYGYTF
TRBD1,TRBV18,.,TRBJ2-5,TGTGCCAGCTCACCACCGGACAGGGTTGAGACCCAGTACTTC,CASSPPDRVETQYF
TRBD1,TRBV10-3,.,TRBJ1-6,TGTGCCATCAGGGGGGGACAGGGAACGAATTCACCCCTCCACTTT,CAIRGGQGTNSPLHF
TRBD1,TRBV6-5,once,TRBJ1-2,TGTGCCAGCAGACCCGGACAGGTTAGGAGCTACACCTTC,CASRPGQVRSYTF
TRBD1,TRBV5-1,.,TRBJ1-2,TGCGCCAGCAGCTTTGACAGGGCCTCGACGGGTGGTGGCTACACCTTC,CASSFDRASTGGGYTF
TRBD1,TRBV7-2,few,TRBJ1-2,TGTGCCAGCAGCCTCGACAGGGTTCGTGGCTATGGCTACACCTTC,CASSLDRVRGYGYTF
TRBD2,TRBV6-8,.,TRBJ2-3,TGTGCCAGCAGTTACTCGGGCGGGGGGTGGAAAGATACGCAGTATTTT,CASSYSGGGWKDTQYF
TRBD1,TRBV5-1,once,TRBJ1-1,TGCGCCAGCAGCTTGGAGTTGTCCAGGGGGTACACTGAAGCTTTCTTT,CASSLELSRGYTEAFF
.,TRBV3-1/TRBV3-2,.,TRBJ1-4,TGTGCCAGCAGCCAAACTCCGGGACGGAAAAATGAAAAACTGTTTTTT,CASSQTPGRKNEKLFF
.,TRBV7-2,.,TRBJ2-3,TGTGCCAGCAGCTCTGAGTTCACAGATACGCAGTATTTT,CASSSEFTDTQYF
.,TRBV5-1,.,TRBJ1-6,TGCGCCAGCAGCTTTCAGGGGCGGAATTCACCCCTCCACTTT,CASSFQGRNSPLHF
.,TRBV7-2,.,TRBJ2-3,TGTGCCAGCAGCCGGGTGGGGGGCAGGACAGATACGCAGTATTTT,CASSRVGGRTDTQYF
TRBD1,TRBV6-2/TRBV6-3,.,TRBJ2-2,TGTGCCAGCAGTTACCCGCCGTGGGAGGGACAGGGTATTGTCGGGGAGCTGTTTTTT,CASSYPPWEGQGIVGELFF
TRBD1,TRBV15,.,TRBJ2-4,TGTGCCACCAGCCTTTCTAAGACAGGGACCAAAAACATTCAGTACTTC,CATSLSKTGTKNIQYF
TRBD1,TRBV11-2,.,TRBJ2-7,TGTGCCAGCAGCTCTCACTCACCGGGACAGGGGGAGCAGTACTTC,CASSSHSPGQGEQYF
.,TRBV13,.,TRBJ1-1,TGTGCCAGCAGCCCCCGGGGCAGGGGTGGTATGAACACTGAAGCTTTCTTT,CASSPRGRGGMNTEAFF
.,TRBV9,.,TRBJ1-4,TGTGCCAGCAGCGTAACAACTAATGAAAAACTGTTTTTT,CASSVTTNEKLFF
.,TRBV25-1,.,TRBJ1-6,TGTGCCAGCAGCGCAGGAACCGGGGCTAATTCACCCCTCCACTTT,CASSAGTGANSPLHF
TRBD2,TRBV4-2,.,TRBJ2-5,TGTGCCAGCAGCCAAGTGACTAGCGGGGGGGCCCTAAAGGGAGAGACCCAGTACTTC,CASSQVTSGGALKGETQYF
.,TRBV6-2/TRBV6-3,.,TRBJ2-7,TGTGCCAGCAGTTACCGTTCGGGGTCCGGGATTGGGTACTACGAGCAGTACTTC,CASSYRSGSGIGYYEQYF
.,TRBV6-5,.,TRBJ1-3,TGTGCCACCTCGGCCATTGACTCTGGAAACACCATATATTTT,CATSAIDSGNTIYF
.,TRBV18,.,TRBJ2-7,TGTGCCAGCTCACCACGGCTGGCAGGGGAGCTCTACGAGCAGTACTTC,CASSPRLAGELYEQYF
.,TRBV19,.,TRBJ2-5,TGTGCCAGTAGTAACACTAGGTCAGAGACCCAGTACTTC,CASSNTRSETQYF
.,TRBV24-1,.,TRBJ2-3,TGTGCCACCAGTGATGACCGATCCGCAGATACGCAGTATTTT,CATSDDRSADTQYF
.,TRBV3-1/TRBV3-2,.,TRBJ1-1,TGTGCCAGCAGCAACCCGTCAGGGATTGGGAACACTGAAGCTTTCTTT,CASSNPSGIGNTEAFF
.,TRBV4-3,once,TRBJ1-4,TGCGCCAGCAGCCAAGGCCTTAATGAAAAACTGTTTTTT,CASSQGLNEKLFF
.,TRBV3-1/TRBV3-2,.,TRBJ1-3,TGTGCCAGCAGCCAAGGGGCTTTTGGGGGAAACACCATATATTTT,CASSQGAFGGNTIYF
.,TRBV29-1,.,TRBJ2-7,TGCAGCGTTGAAAAGGGGTTAGGGGACGAGCAGTACTTC,CSVEKGLGDEQYF
TRBD1,TRBV28,few,TRBJ2-1,TGTGCCAGCAGTTCCTCCCGGACAGGGAGGCGCAATGAGCAGTTCTTC,CASSSSRTGRRNEQFF
.,TRBV20-1,.,TRBJ1-1,TGCAGTGCTAGTCGGGACACCAACACTGAAGCTTTCTTT,CSASRDTNTEAFF
.,TRBV7-9,.,TRBJ2-2,TGTGCCAGCAGCTTCGGAGACAGGCAGGACGGGGAGCTGTTTTTT,CASSFGDRQDGELFF
TRBD1,TRBV6-5,.,TRBJ1-1,TGTGCCAGCAGACCCGGGGACAGGGCGTACGAAGCTTTCTTT,CASRPGDRAYEAFF
.,TRBV11-2,.,TRBJ2-3,TGTGCCAGCAGCTTAGCGGCAGGTAGCACAGATACGCAGTATTTT,CASSLAAGSTDTQYF